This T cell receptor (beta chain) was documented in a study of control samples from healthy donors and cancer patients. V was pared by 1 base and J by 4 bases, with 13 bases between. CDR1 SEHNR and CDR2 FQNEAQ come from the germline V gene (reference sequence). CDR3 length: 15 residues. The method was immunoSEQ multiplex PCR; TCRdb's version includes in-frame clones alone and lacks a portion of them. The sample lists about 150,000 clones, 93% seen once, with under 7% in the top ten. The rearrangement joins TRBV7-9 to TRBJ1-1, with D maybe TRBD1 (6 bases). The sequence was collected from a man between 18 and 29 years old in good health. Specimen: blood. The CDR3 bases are TGTGCCAGCAGCTTAGTCGGGGGCGCGGGCACTGAAGCTTTCTTT. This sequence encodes CASSLVGGAGTEAFF.